The clone carrying this TCR beta chain was recorded once. Antigen specificity is unknown. This sample was taken from a study of tumor-infiltrating T cells and Merkel cell polyomavirus. About the study: The study examined CD8+ T cells specific for the Merkel cell polyomavirus KLL epitope. Therapies varied by patient, including chemotherapy, radiation and immunotherapies.

CDR1 and CDR2 from the germline V gene are LGHNA and YSLEER. The CDR3 is 16 residues long. V shed 3 bases and J shed 4 bases, with 15 bases lying between them. Here immunoSEQ multiplex PCR was the method, and the copy in TCRdb shows in-frame clones only, minus some. The sample includes about 25,000 clones, roughly 87% of them seen just once. Robust Merkel cell polyomavirus Large T antigen positivity by immunohistochemistry was seen in all patients' tumors. Lymph node tumor was used when the primary was unknown with nodal presentation or primary tissue was insufficient. Study results and caveats: KLL-specific TRB repertoires were diverse and largely private. A limitation of this study is its small sample size.

The sample consisted of lymph node tissue. This clonotype was obtained from a man aged 45-60 years with Merkel cell carcinoma. The V and J genes are TRBV4-3 and TRBJ1-4; possibly TRBD1 for D (5 bases). CDR3 protein: CASSQAQGGVNEKLFF. The DNA for the CDR3 is TGCGCCAGCAGCCAGGCCCAGGGAGGGGTTAATGAAAAACTGTTTTTT.